This T cell receptor (beta chain) was sequenced during a study of identical twins. Study-wide results and limits: Cross-sectional statistics, not tracking of the same donors, supported the conclusions. Cord blood beta clonotypes that were abundant carried fewer insertions, and memory repertoires showed no such trend. Among monozygotic twins, out-of-frame TCR alpha sharing exceeded what models predicted.

This clonotype was found a few times. The target antigen is unknown. With template switching, a universal primer site was added, and the cDNA carried unique molecular identifiers. In TCRdb, the 5' RACE reads were re-called with MiXCR into one record per CDR3 protein. The sample carries about 1.7 million distinct CDR3 sequences, roughly 35% recorded once. This clonotype was obtained from a newborn girl in good health. The sample taken for sequencing was cord blood.

The CDR3 sequence is CASSESGFGGPYGYTF. The CDR3 bases are TGTGCCAGCAGTGAGAGTGGTTTCGGGGGCCCGTATGGCTACACCTTC. V is TRBV6-4 and J is TRBJ1-2, with D possibly TRBD1 on 6 matching bases. This CDR3 spans 16 amino acids. From germline, CDR1 is MRHNA and CDR2 SNTAGT. Between the trimmed V and J ends, which lost 3 bases and 5 bases, there was a span of 19 bases.